The 5 T cell receptor beta chains reported below all come from one sample, sequenced in a study of blood T cells in healthy people across ages. Using a J-beta primer mix together with a sample-barcoded 5' primer, a second PCR was run for 7 to 11 cycles. TCRdb called the 5' RACE reads again in MiXCR, with one record for every CDR3 protein. Seen here are about 680,000 distinct CDR3 sequences, approximately 49% observed once, and the top ten hold around 32%. Specimen: blood. These receptors all come from a woman in her sixties or seventies in good health.

This clonotype was seen more than once but under ten times. The CDR3 reads CASSLTTGNQPQHF. CDR3 bases: TGTGCCAGCAGCTTAACAACGGGCAATCAGCCCCAGCATTTT. The chain recombines TRBV7-2 with TRBJ1-5; D gene uncertain. V was trimmed by 2 bases and J by 2 bases, leaving 7 bases between them. CDR1 is SGHTA, CDR2 FQGNSA, per germline. This CDR3 has 14 amino acids.

Only one count was recorded for this clonotype. This sequence joins TRBV3-1 and TRBJ1-2; TRBD1 matches at 7 bases. Germline V gives CDR1 LGHDT, CDR2 YNNKEL (reference sequence). V lost 3 bases and J lost 7; bases outside the gene matches: 5. The length of the CDR3 is 13 residues. In DNA, the CDR3 is TGTGCCAGCAGCCAGACAGGGAAATGTGGCTACACCTTC. It codes for CASSQTGKCGYTF.

This clonotype was detected a few times. The V call is TRBV4-3, the J call TRBJ2-1; 7 bases match TRBD2. The trim removed 4 bases at V and 7 bases at J, leaving 4 bases unmatched. CDR1 is LGHNA and CDR2 is YSLEER in the germline V gene. The CDR3 loop spans 13 amino acids. Here the CDR3 DNA reads TGCGCCAGCAGCCCCGGGGAGGGGAATGAGCAGTTCTTC. Amino acid sequence: CASSPGEGNEQFF.

This clonotype was found a few times. The V and J genes are TRBV28 and TRBJ2-1, with D possibly matching TRBD1 (5 bases). Germline CDR1 and CDR2: MDHEN and SYDVKM. CDR3 size: 10 residues. V dropped 5 bases and J dropped 10 bases, with 6 bases sitting between them. CDR3 loop: CASSDREQFF. In DNA, the CDR3 is TGTGCCAGCAGTGACAGAGAGCAGTTCTTC.

This clonotype was picked up a small number of times. The chain carries TRBV20-1 and TRBJ2-3; possible D gene TRBD2, 6 bases. CDR1 and CDR2 from the germline V gene are DFQATT and SNEGSKA (reference sequence). The length of the CDR3 is 16 residues. V was pared by 4 bases and J by 6 bases, with 23 bases between. CDR3 amino acids: CSAIRDRGWGVDTQYF. CDR3 DNA sequence: TGCAGTGCTATTAGGGACCGCGGCTGGGGGGTGGATACGCAGTATTTT.